Shown below are 21 T cell receptor beta chains from a single sample sequenced in a study of metastatic and nonmetastatic thyroid tumors. TCRdb re-clonotyped the PCR reads through MiXCR. The table shows tens of thousands of clones, with 20% occurring only once. Patients had received no treatment of any kind before thyroid surgery. Source material: blood. These receptor sequences come from a female donor with papillary thyroid cancer or a benign thyroid nodule (not recorded which). Some clones in this sample may be carry-over from other donors' samples.

V gene TRBV19 combines with J gene TRBJ1-6, with 10 nucleotides matching TRBD1. Per germline, CDR1 LNHDA and CDR2 SQIVND (reference sequence). The CDR3 spans 16 residues. V lost 4 bases, J lost 7 bases, and 7 bases stayed unmatched. CDR3: CASSRRTGGWNSPLHF. The CDR3 coding sequence is TGTGCCAGTAGTAGGAGGACAGGGGGGTGGAATTCACCCCTCCACTTT.

This clone has at least ten counts. The genes are TRBV4-3 and TRBJ1-2, with D possibly matching TRBD1 (5 bases). V was clipped by 4 bases and J by 2 bases, with 8 bases between them. The CDR3 loop spans 13 amino acids. From germline, CDR1 is LGHNA and CDR2 YSLEER. The CDR3 is CASSPGQNYGYTF. In nucleotides, the CDR3 is TGCGCCAGCAGCCCCGGACAAAACTATGGCTACACCTTC.

The gene calls are TRBV4-1 and TRBJ1-6, with a weak D call TRBD1 (5 bases). CDR3 length: 16 residues. Germline CDR1 and CDR2: MGHRA and YSYEKL. V dropped 4 bases and J dropped 3 bases, with 13 bases sitting between them. The CDR3 sequence: CASSLGGRSYNSPLHF. The CDR3 DNA reads TGCGCCAGCAGCCTCGGGGGACGGAGCTATAATTCACCCCTCCACTTT.

With regard to this clone: Without the conserved terminal phenylalanine or tryptophan, this CDR3 likely stems from a read error. The V call is TRBV27, the J call TRBJ2-7; 9 bases are a match to TRBD1. Trimming cost V 7 bases and J 6 bases; bases outside gene matches: 13. The CDR3 is 15 residues long. The V gene's germline CDR1 is MNHEY and CDR2 SMNVEV (reference sequence). CDR3 nucleotides: TGTGCCAGCACCCTACGAGGAACAGGGGGCGGCGAGCAGTACCTC. It yields the protein CASTLRGTGGGEQYL.

This clone was seen a handful of times. The V and J genes are TRBV5-1 and TRBJ1-1, with D possibly TRBD1 on 6 matching bases. The germline V gene encodes CDR1 SGHRS and CDR2 YFSETQ. V was cut by 0 bases and J by 4 bases, with 10 bases left in between. The CDR3 extends over 14 amino acids. The CDR3 protein is CASSLEGRGTEAFF. The CDR3 bases are TGCGCCAGCAGCTTGGAAGGCAGGGGCACTGAAGCTTTCTTT.

This clone has just a few counts. In nucleotides, the CDR3 is TGTGCCAGCAGTTTGAGTTCTAGCGGGAGAAATGAGCAGTTCTTC. It specifies CASSLSSSGRNEQFF. The gene calls are TRBV28 and TRBJ2-1, with 10 bases fitting TRBD2. The CDR3 has 15 amino acids. Trimming took 3 bases from V and 7 from J; bases not matched to a gene: 6. Germline loops: CDR1 MDHEN, CDR2 SYDVKM.

This clone was counted ten times or more. V gene TRBV20-1 combines with J gene TRBJ1-5; no firm D call. This CDR3 comprises 16 residues. CDR1 and CDR2 from the germline V gene are DFQATT and SNEGSKA (reference sequence). Trimming left V 1 base short and J 3 bases short, with 16 bases between. Here the CDR3 reads CSARGPQEKNNQPQHF. Here the CDR3 DNA reads TGCAGTGCTAGAGGTCCCCAGGAGAAAAACAATCAGCCCCAGCATTTT.

This clone was counted only a few times. This chain links TRBV19 with TRBJ1-6; weak D call: TRBD1 (5 bases). CDR1 and CDR2 (germline): LNHDA, SQIVND (reference sequence). The CDR3 is 14 amino acids. V was clipped by 4 bases and J by 10 bases, with 14 bases between them. The CDR3 protein is CASSRATKGSPLHF. CDR3 nucleotides: TGTGCCAGTAGTAGGGCAACCAAGGGGTCACCCCTCCACTTT.

The chain recombines TRBV10-1 with TRBJ2-1, with 10 bases aligning to TRBD2. Looked up from germline, CDR1 is WNHNN and CDR2 is SYGVQD (reference sequence). Germline trimming cut 2 bases from V and 8 bases from J; bases unmatched to any gene: 6. The CDR3 runs 15 residues. The CDR3 sequence: CASSEGEREGDEQFF. CDR3 nucleotide sequence: TGCGCCAGCAGTGAGGGGGAGCGGGAGGGTGATGAGCAGTTCTTC.

By sample fraction, this clone is medium-sized. The chain couples TRBV6-1 to TRBJ1-2; D is perhaps TRBD1 (6 bases). In germline, CDR1 is MNHNS, CDR2 SASEGT. Trimming took 7 bases from V and 4 from J, leaving 19 bases between them. There are 15 residues in the CDR3. CDR3 amino acids: CASIPPGAQGYGYTF. The CDR3 DNA is TGTGCCAGCATCCCCCCGGGGGCGCAAGGCTATGGCTACACCTTC.

The CDR3 reads CASNDKTGGGSYTF. As DNA, the CDR3 is TGTGCCAGCAACGACAAGACAGGCGGGGGAAGCTACACCTTC. This chain connects TRBV6-1 to TRBJ1-2, with D perhaps matching TRBD1 (6 bases). Germline V gives CDR1 MNHNS, CDR2 SASEGT. Between the trimmed V and J ends, which lost 7 bases and 9 bases, there was a span of 21 bases. This CDR3 contains 14 residues.

This clone came up a few times. The chain has TRBV24-1 and TRBJ2-3; D is undetermined. Trimming took 2 bases from V and 8 from J, leaving 10 bases between them. CDR3 length equals 13 residues. Germline CDR1 and CDR2: KGHDR and SFDVKD. The CDR3 DNA reads as TGTGCCACCAGTGATTCTAGACGGGCTACGCAGTATTTT. It translates to CATSDSRRATQYF.

There are many counts of this clone. The chain's CDR3 is CASSGKDRSSTDTQYF. For the CDR3, the DNA is TGTGCCAGCAGCGGAAAGGACAGGTCTAGCACAGATACGCAGTATTTT. J is TRBJ2-3 and V is TRBV11-2; 7 bases align to TRBD1. Per the germline V gene, CDR1 is SGHAT and CDR2 is FQNNGV. V lost 5 bases, J lost 0 bases, and 8 bases stayed unmatched. This CDR3 spans 16 amino acids.

This chain links TRBV20-1 with TRBJ1-5; a possible D gene is TRBD1 (5 bases). CDR3 length equals 15 residues. CDR1 and CDR2 from the germline V gene are DFQATT and SNEGSKA (reference sequence). Trimming shortened V by 0 bases and J by 3 bases, and 12 bases separated the two germline ends. The CDR3 coding sequence is TGCAGTGCTAGAGATCTTGGGGCCTTCAATCAGCCCCAGCATTTT. The encoded protein is CSARDLGAFNQPQHF.

The chain joins TRBV18 to TRBJ2-6, with 7 bases that match TRBD1. CDR1 KGHSH and CDR2 LQKENI come from the germline V gene. V shed 5 bases and J 0 bases; nucleotides not matched to a gene: 7. The CDR3 spans 17 residues. CDR3 sequence: CASSERQGSSGANVLTF. In nucleotides, the CDR3 is TGTGCCAGCTCAGAACGACAGGGAAGCTCTGGGGCCAACGTCCTGACTTTC. Together with reference TRBV18 and TRBJ2-6, the CDR3 gives the full variable domain: NAGVMQNPRHLVRRRGQEARLRCSPMKGHSHVYWYRQLPEEGLKFMVYLQKENIIDESGMPKERFSAEFPKEGPSILRIQQVVRGDSAAYFCASSERQGSSGANVLTFGAGSRLTVL.

This clone was detected many times. Other nucleotide sequences in the sample specify the same CDR3. The chain joins TRBV11-1 to TRBJ1-1; D is unresolved. CDR3 size: 16 residues. Trimming cost V 5 bases and J 3 bases, with 19 bases left between them. In germline, CDR1 is SGHAT, CDR2 FQDESV (reference sequence). CDR3 coding DNA: TGTGCCAGCAGCCCCTCGTTTGGGGAATCGTACACTGAAGCTTTCTTT. Translated, it gives CASSPSFGESYTEAFF.

This clone was recorded many times. Other DNA sequences in this sample translate to the same CDR3. This sequence joins TRBV6-1 and TRBJ1-6; no clear D gene. The ends were cut back, 6 bases at V and 13 bases at J, with 19 bases in the middle. The CDR3 totals 14 residues. Germline-derived CDR1 and CDR2 are MNHNS and SASEGT. CDR3 protein: CASSAGRGFIPLHF. CDR3 sequence (DNA): TGTGCCAGCAGCGCGGGCCGAGGGTTTATCCCCCTCCACTTT.

The genes are TRBV19 and TRBJ2-3, with D maybe TRBD2 (5 bases). The CDR3 consists of 15 residues. Germline V CDR1 and CDR2: LNHDA, SQIVND (reference sequence). The V gene lost 1 base and the J gene lost 3 bases, with 11 bases spanning the gap. In DNA, the CDR3 is TGTGCCAGTAGTATAGCCCTGAGCGGAACAGATACGCAGTATTTT. It yields the protein CASSIALSGTDTQYF.

This clone was recorded at least ten times. This chain links TRBV7-2 with TRBJ2-5; TRBD2 might be the D (6 bases). From germline, CDR1 is SGHTA and CDR2 FQGNSA. This CDR3 has 13 amino acids. Trimming shortened V by 5 bases and J by 5 bases, and 12 bases separated the two germline ends. In nucleotides, the CDR3 is TGTGCCAGCAGCCCCAGCGGGTGGGAGACCCAGTACTTC. Translated, it gives CASSPSGWETQYF.

This clone was found many times. V usage is TRBV2 and J usage is TRBJ2-3, with D tentatively TRBD1 or TRBD2 (5 bases each). In germline, CDR1 is SNHLY, CDR2 FYNNEI. This CDR3 is built from 14 residues. Trimming removed 4 bases from V and 6 bases from J, with 14 bases in between. The CDR3: CASSGTSGRDTQYF. The CDR3 nucleotides read TGTGCCAGCAGTGGGACCTCGGGGCGGGATACGCAGTATTTT.

The CDR3 loop is CASSVDQMIGELFF. The CDR3 DNA sequence: TGTGCCAGCAGCGTGGACCAGATGATCGGGGAGCTGTTTTTT. This chain joins TRBV9 and TRBJ2-2, with unresolved D. Between the trimmed V and J ends, which lost 2 bases and 7 bases, there was a span of 12 bases. Germline CDR1 SGDLS, CDR2 YYNGEE. This CDR3 spans 14 amino acids.